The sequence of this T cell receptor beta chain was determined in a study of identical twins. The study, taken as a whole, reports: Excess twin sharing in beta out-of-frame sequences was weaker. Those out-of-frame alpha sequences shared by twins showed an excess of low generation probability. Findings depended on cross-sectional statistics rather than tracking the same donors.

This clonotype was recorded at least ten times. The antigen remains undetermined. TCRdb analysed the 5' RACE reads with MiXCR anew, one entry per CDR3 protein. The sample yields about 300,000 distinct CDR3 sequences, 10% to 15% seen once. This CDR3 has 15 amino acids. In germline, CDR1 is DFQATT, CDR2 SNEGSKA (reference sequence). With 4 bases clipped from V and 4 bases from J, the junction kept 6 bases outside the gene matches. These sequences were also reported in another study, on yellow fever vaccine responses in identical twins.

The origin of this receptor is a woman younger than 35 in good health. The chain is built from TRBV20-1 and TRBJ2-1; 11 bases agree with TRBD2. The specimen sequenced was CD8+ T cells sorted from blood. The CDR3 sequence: CSAKTSGTPYNEQFF. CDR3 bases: TGCAGTGCTAAGACTAGCGGGACACCTTACAATGAGCAGTTCTTC.